The T cell receptor (beta chain) described here comes from a study of T cell repertoires in cytomegalovirus infection. General study points: Public TCR beta family frequency separated CMV-and-HLA carriers, including in an independent cohort. What dominated the ex vivo response were HLA-C-restricted CMV-specific TCR beta clonotypes.

Germline V gene lookup returns CDR1 SGHTA and CDR2 FQGTGA. The CDR3 extends over 12 amino acids. The ends were cut back, 1 base at V and 6 bases at J, with 4 bases in the middle. In regard to this clonotype: Its matching antigen is unknown. A much bigger clone sits one base away, suggesting this may be a read error.

Using its own MiXCR run on the reads, TCRdb lists one record per CDR3 protein. The table includes 700,000 to 850,000 distinct CDR3 sequences, about 31% detected once. The material sequenced was cultured CD8+ T cells from PBMCs, taken from culture after CMV antigen stimulation. The sequence was obtained from a human donor in good health (CMV status not recorded). Some clones in this sample may be carry-over from other donors' samples. The gene calls are TRBV7-3 and TRBJ2-1; no reliable D call. CDR3 amino acids: CASSLKRNEQFF. The CDR3 DNA follows: TGTGCCAGCAGCTTAAAGCGCAATGAGCAGTTCTTC.